This TCR beta chain was sequenced for a study of blood T cell repertoires in COVID-19. Libraries were prepared by immunoSEQ multiplex PCR; TCRdb keeps only in-frame clonotypes and omits some of them. Found here are approximately 90,000 clones, 70% to 90% of them singletons; the top ten hold 7% to 8%. The germline V gene has CDR1 MDHEN and CDR2 SYDVKM. The CDR3 spans 15 residues. The junction had 5 bases not matched to a gene; V was cut back by 5 bases and J by 2 bases. The V call is TRBV28, the J call TRBJ2-5; 10 nucleotides align to TRBD1. This TCR was sampled from a human donor with acute or convalescent COVID-19. The donor label of this sample is uncertain. Sequencing input: peripheral blood. The CDR3, as DNA: TGTGCCAGCAGTAGCAGGACAGGGGGGCAAGAGACCCAGTACTTC. Translating it yields CASSSRTGGQETQYF.